These 11 T cell receptor beta chains were all obtained from the same sample, sequenced in a study of beta chain features in type 1 diabetes. Study-wide results and limits: All four CD4+ subsets from Type 1 diabetes patients carried moderately but significantly shorter TCRB CDR3s.

Reverse transcription of all isolated RNA meant that expressed TCRB transcripts were sequenced. Sequencing used immunoSEQ multiplex PCR; TCRdb keeps in-frame clones, though not all of them. This table holds 600,000 or so clones, more than 13% found once. No antigen is known for these receptors. Sequenced: naive CD4+ T cells from blood. The receptors derive from a man younger than 30 with type 1 diabetes.

The J gene is TRBJ1-5, the V gene TRBV6-6, with D possibly being TRBD1 (6 bases). The CDR3 has 16 amino acids. V lost 0 bases and J lost 1, with 10 bases in between. Germline V gene data show CDR1 as MNHNY and CDR2 as SVGAGI (reference sequence). The CDR3: CASSYSPGASNQPQHF. CDR3 DNA: TGTGCCAGCAGTTACTCGCCAGGGGCGAGCAATCAGCCCCAGCATTTT.

There are a few counts of this clone. The chain has TRBV28 and TRBJ2-3; TRBD2 matches 9 bases. The V and J ends lost 7 bases and 11 bases, in that order; junction bases with no gene match: 13. Germline assignment: CDR1 MDHEN and CDR2 SYDVKM. The CDR3 is made up of 14 amino acids. DNA for the CDR3: TGTGCCAGCACGACCAGCGGGGGGCGCCCCGGGCAGTATTTT. Translation: CASTTSGGRPGQYF.

This clone was found a few times. The CDR3: CASSYSGRRVGEQYF. Written as DNA, the CDR3 is TGTGCCAGCAGTTACTCGGGGCGGCGGGTAGGCGAGCAGTACTTC. The chain carries TRBV6-5 and TRBJ2-7; possibly TRBD1 or TRBD2 for D (5 bases each). This CDR3 has 15 residues. From germline, CDR1 is MNHEY and CDR2 SVGAGI. Deletions cut 0 bases from V and 6 bases from J, with 15 bases between.

This sequence joins TRBV7-8 and TRBJ2-1; D is possibly TRBD1 or TRBD2 (5 bases each). V dropped 2 bases and J dropped 2 bases, with 10 bases sitting between them. The CDR3 totals 15 residues. The germline gives CDR1 SGHVS, CDR2 FQNEAQ. The CDR3 reads CASSLNGATYNEQFF. For the CDR3, the DNA is TGTGCCAGCAGCTTAAACGGGGCCACCTACAATGAGCAGTTCTTC.

A remark on this clone: Germline is not matched at one junction end, which may reflect a read error. V and J are TRBV30 and TRBJ1-6; D is possibly TRBD1 (6 bases). The CDR3 is 14 residues long. Germline CDR1 GTSNPN, CDR2 SVGIG (reference sequence). The DNA of the CDR3 is TGTGTCTGGACTTGGGGACACTTTAATTCACCCCTCCACTTT. As protein: CVWTWGHFNSPLHF.

The V call is TRBV4-3, the J call TRBJ2-3; D unresolved. From germline, CDR1 is LGHNA and CDR2 YSLEER. V lost 1 base to trimming and J lost 4 bases, with 6 bases between them. The length of the CDR3 is 13 residues. DNA for the CDR3: TGCGCCAGCAGCCAAGGTTCCCCAGATACGCAGTATTTT. Translated, it gives CASSQGSPDTQYF.

This clone occurred a few times. This chain uses TRBV9 with TRBJ2-2; D may be TRBD1 (5 bases). V lost 3 bases to trimming and J lost 5 bases, with 17 bases between them. Germline loops: CDR1 SGDLS, CDR2 YYNGEE. The CDR3 has 16 amino acids. The CDR3 DNA reads TGTGCCAGCAGCGAGACCGAAGGGGTTTATACCGGGGAGCTGTTTTTT. It yields the protein CASSETEGVYTGELFF.

DNA of the CDR3: TGTGCCAGCAGGCCCGGTACCTACGAGCAGTACTTC. Its translation is CASRPGTYEQYF. The chain links TRBV2 to TRBJ2-7, with D uncertain. The V end lost 6 bases, the J end lost 2 bases, and 8 bases lay between the germline ends. The CDR3 has 12 residues. Germline V CDR1 and CDR2: SNHLY, FYNNEI.

The V gene is TRBV5-1, the J gene TRBJ2-7; D may be TRBD1 (6 bases). CDR1 is SGHRS, CDR2 YFSETQ, per germline. The CDR3 runs 13 residues. V was pared by 4 bases and J by 2 bases, with 10 bases between. The CDR3 bases are TGCGCCAGCAGCCCGGACAGTGCCTACGAGCAGTACTTC. Amino acid sequence: CASSPDSAYEQYF.

This chain joins TRBV7-8 and TRBJ1-1; D remains unclear. The CDR3 loop spans 13 amino acids. Germline V gene data show CDR1 as SGHVS and CDR2 as FQNEAQ. The V end was cut by 2 bases, the J end by 3 bases, with 7 bases between. The CDR3 sequence: CASSLSRDTEAFF. CDR3 DNA sequence: TGTGCCAGCAGCTTATCGAGGGACACTGAAGCTTTCTTT.

The chain joins TRBV19 to TRBJ2-7, with 7 positions matching TRBD2. CDR3 length: 15 residues. J gave up 0 bases and V 3 bases, and 5 bases lay outside the gene matches. Germline CDR1 reads LNHDA; CDR2 reads SQIVND (reference sequence). The CDR3 bases are TGTGCCAGTAGTATTGGGCGGGGGAGCTCCTACGAGCAGTACTTC. Translation: CASSIGRGSSYEQYF.